Described below is a single T cell receptor (beta chain) sequence and its context. Its matching antigen is unknown. The entry originates in a study of chemoradiotherapy in HPV16-positive cancers. Overall study results and limits: Only two HPV16-positive patients supplied the functional HPV-specificity definition.

Measured with immunoSEQ multiplex PCR; TCRdb has only the in-frame clones, and not every one. The sample yields tens of thousands of clones, almost 90% seen once. V was pared by 2 bases and J by 3 bases, with 0 bases of the junction left unmatched. The CDR3 is 12 amino acids. The germline gives CDR1 GTSNPN, CDR2 SVGIG (reference sequence). The TCR was taken from a human donor with HPV-associated anogenital cancer. The chain has TRBV30 and TRBJ1-2; 7 bases are a match to TRBD1. The starting material was blood, obtained from a patient who underwent chemoradiotherapy. The CDR3 region is CAWSTGDYGYTF. The CDR3 DNA reads as TGTGCCTGGAGTACAGGGGACTATGGCTACACCTTC.